The 3 T cell receptor beta chains below come from one sample, sequenced in a study of blood T cell repertoires in COVID-19. Sequencing used immunoSEQ multiplex PCR; TCRdb keeps in-frame clones, though not all of them. This table has around 86,000 clones, around 84% appearing once. Sequencing was performed on peripheral blood. These receptor sequences come from a human donor in a cohort sampled during active COVID-19.

The chain combines TRBV7-2 with TRBJ2-2; D is perhaps TRBD1 (5 bases). V was shortened by 5 bases and J by 4 bases, with 11 bases between the two germline ends. The CDR3 consists of 14 residues. Per germline, CDR1 SGHTA and CDR2 FQGNSA. The DNA for the CDR3 is TGTGCCAGCAGCCTGCTAAGGGGCACCGGGGAGCTGTTTTTT. It translates to CASSLLRGTGELFF.

The rearrangement joins TRBV5-1 to TRBJ2-1, with TRBD2 matching over 14 bases. The J segment lost 0 bases and the V segment lost 9 bases, leaving 11 bases of the junction unmatched. There are 18 residues in the CDR3. The germline gives CDR1 SGHRS, CDR2 YFSETQ. CDR3 in DNA: TGCGCCACTGCGAGGGGACTAGCGGGAGCTGTCTCCTACAATGAGCAGTTCTTC. Encoded protein: CATARGLAGAVSYNEQFF.

As concerns this clone: The sample holds other DNA sequences that translate to the same CDR3. V usage is TRBV9 and J usage is TRBJ1-2, with 11 bases fitting TRBD1. Germline V gene data show CDR1 as SGDLS and CDR2 as YYNGEE. This CDR3 comprises 15 residues. The V segment lost 0 bases and the J segment 8 bases; nucleotides outside the gene matches: 6. The CDR3: CASSVGGQGARGYTF. The CDR3 DNA follows: TGTGCCAGCAGCGTAGGCGGACAGGGGGCGCGGGGCTACACCTTC.